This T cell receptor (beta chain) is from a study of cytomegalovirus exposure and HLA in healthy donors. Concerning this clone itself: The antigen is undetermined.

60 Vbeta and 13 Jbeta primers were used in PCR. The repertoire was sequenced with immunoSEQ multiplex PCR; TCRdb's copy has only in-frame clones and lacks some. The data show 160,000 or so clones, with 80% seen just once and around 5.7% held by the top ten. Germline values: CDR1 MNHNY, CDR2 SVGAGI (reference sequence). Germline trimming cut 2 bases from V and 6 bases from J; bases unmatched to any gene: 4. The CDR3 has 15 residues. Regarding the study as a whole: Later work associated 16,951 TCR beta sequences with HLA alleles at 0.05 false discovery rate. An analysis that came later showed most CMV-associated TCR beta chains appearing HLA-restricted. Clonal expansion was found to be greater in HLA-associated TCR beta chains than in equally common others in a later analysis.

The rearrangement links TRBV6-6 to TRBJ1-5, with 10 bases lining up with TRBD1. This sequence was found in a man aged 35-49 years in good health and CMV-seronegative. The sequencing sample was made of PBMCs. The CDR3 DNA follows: TGTGCCAGCAGTTACAGACAGGGGGCGCGTCAGCCCCAGCATTTT. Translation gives CASSYRQGARQPQHF.